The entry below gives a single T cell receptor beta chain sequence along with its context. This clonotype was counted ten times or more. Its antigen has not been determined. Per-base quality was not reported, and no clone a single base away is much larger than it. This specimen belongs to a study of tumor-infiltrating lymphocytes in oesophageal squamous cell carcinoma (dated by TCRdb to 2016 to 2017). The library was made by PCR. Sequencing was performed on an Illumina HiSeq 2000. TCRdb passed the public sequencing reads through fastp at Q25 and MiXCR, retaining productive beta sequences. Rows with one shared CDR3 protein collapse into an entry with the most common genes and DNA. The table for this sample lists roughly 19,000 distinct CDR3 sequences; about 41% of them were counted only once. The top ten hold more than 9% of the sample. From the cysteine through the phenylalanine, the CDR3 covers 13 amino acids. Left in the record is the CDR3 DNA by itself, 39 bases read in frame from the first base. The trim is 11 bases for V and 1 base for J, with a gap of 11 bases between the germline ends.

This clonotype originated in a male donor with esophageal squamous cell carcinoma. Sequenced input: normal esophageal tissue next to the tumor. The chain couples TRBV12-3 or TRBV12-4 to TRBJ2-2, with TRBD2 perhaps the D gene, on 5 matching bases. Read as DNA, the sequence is TGTGCCGGCCGTCGGGGGAACACCGGGGAGCTGTTTTTT. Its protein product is CAGRRGNTGELFF.